This TCR beta chain comes out of a study of shared clonotypes between healthy human individuals. Generated by immunoSEQ multiplex PCR, the TCRdb table keeps only in-frame clones and is missing some. Counted here are millions of clones, about 93% occurring once; the ten biggest clones make up approximately 1.7%. Terminally differentiated effector memory CD45RA+ cells were excluded from the naive CD8 cells, which were CD45RO-negative and positively selected for CCR7. This clone has just a few counts. V lost 5 bases, J lost 8 bases, and 10 bases lay in between. The germline gives CDR1 SGHVS, CDR2 FQNEAQ. This CDR3 has 12 residues.

The source is a man aged 18 to 30 in good health. Some clones in this sample may be carry-over from other donors' samples. V gene TRBV7-8 combines with J gene TRBJ2-1; D call uncertain. The sample consisted of naive CD8+ T cells from PBMCs. The CDR3 sequence: CASSPSWDEQFF. CDR3 nucleotide sequence: TGTGCCAGCAGCCCCAGTTGGGATGAGCAGTTCTTC. The whole variable domain, remainder taken from reference TRBV7-8 and TRBJ2-1, is GAGVSQSPRYKVAKRGQDVALRCDPISGHVSLFWYQQALGQGPEFLTYFQNEAQLDKSGLPSDRFFAERPEGSVSTLKIQRTQQEDSAVYLCASSPSWDEQFFGPGTRLTVL.